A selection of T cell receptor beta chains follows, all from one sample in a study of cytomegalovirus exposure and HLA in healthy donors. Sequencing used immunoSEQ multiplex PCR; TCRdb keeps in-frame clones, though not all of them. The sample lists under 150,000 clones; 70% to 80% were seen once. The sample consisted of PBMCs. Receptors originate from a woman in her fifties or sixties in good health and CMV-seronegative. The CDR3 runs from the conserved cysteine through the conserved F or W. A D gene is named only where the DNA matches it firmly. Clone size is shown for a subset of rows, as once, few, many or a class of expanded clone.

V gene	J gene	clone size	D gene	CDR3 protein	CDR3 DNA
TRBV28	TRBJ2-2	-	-	CASGGGGRVGTGELFF	TGTGCCAGCGGAGGGGGGGGCCGAGTGGGCACCGGGGAGCTGTTTTTT
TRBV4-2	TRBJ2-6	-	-	CASGSGAQAGANVLTF	TGTGCCAGCGGCTCTGGGGCGCAGGCTGGGGCCAACGTCCTGACTTTC
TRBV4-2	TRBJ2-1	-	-	CASSQGSGTPLVEQFF	TGTGCCAGCAGCCAAGGAAGCGGCACCCCTCTGGTGGAGCAGTTCTTC
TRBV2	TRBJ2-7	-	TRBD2	CASTGGAGYGSEQYF	TGTGCCAGCACCGGGGGGGCAGGCTACGGTTCCGAGCAGTACTTC
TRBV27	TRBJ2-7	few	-	CASSLYGALYEQYF	TGTGCCAGCAGTTTATATGGGGCCCTCTACGAGCAGTACTTC
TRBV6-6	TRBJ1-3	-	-	CASIGTNSGNTIYF	TGTGCCAGCATCGGGACAAACTCTGGAAACACCATATATTTT
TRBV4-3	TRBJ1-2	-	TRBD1	CASSQGQGEISYGYTF	TGCGCCAGCAGCCAAGGCCAGGGGGAGATTAGCTATGGCTACACCTTC
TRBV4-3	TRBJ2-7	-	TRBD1	CASSQVGTVSNEQYF	TGCGCCAGCAGCCAAGTCGGGACAGTGTCTAACGAGCAGTACTTC
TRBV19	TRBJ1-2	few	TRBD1	CASSIAGTGGGNTF	TGTGCCAGTAGTATTGCCGGGACAGGGGGAGGGAACACCTTC
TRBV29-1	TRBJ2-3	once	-	CSVEVADTDTQYF	TGCAGCGTTGAGGTGGCGGACACAGATACGCAGTATTTT
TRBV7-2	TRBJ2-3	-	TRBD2	CASSLGGLAATDTQYF	TGTGCCAGCAGCTTAGGGGGACTAGCGGCCACAGATACGCAGTATTTT
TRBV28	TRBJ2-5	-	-	CASSFRGAGNMETQYF	TGTGCCAGCAGTTTCCGGGGGGCGGGGAACATGGAGACCCAGTACTTC
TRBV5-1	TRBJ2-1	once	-	CASSLALGDYNEQFF	TGCGCCAGCAGCTTGGCCCTAGGGGATTACAATGAGCAGTTCTTC
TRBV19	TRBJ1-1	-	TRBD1	CASSVGTENTEAFF	TGTGCCAGTAGTGTCGGGACAGAGAACACTGAAGCTTTCTTT
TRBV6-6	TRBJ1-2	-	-	CASRMTVNYGYTF	TGTGCCAGCAGAATGACAGTCAACTATGGCTACACCTTC
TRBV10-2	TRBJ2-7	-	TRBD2	CASRDLAAEQYF	TGCGCCAGCAGAGACCTAGCGGCTGAGCAGTACTTC
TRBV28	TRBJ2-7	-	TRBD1	CASSFVGTVSSYEQYF	TGTGCCAGCAGTTTCGTGGGGACAGTTAGTTCCTACGAGCAGTACTTC
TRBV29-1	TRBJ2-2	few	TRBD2	CSVSSSGTTNTGELFF	TGCAGCGTTAGCTCCTCCGGGACTACTAACACCGGGGAGCTGTTTTTT
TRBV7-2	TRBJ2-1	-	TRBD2	CASSFATVGLVRRNNEQFF	TGTGCCAGCAGCTTCGCAACCGTCGGACTAGTCCGGAGGAACAATGAGCAGTTCTTC
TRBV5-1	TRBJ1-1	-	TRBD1	CASSTRQGSGTEAFF	TGCGCCAGCAGCACCCGACAGGGAAGCGGCACTGAAGCTTTCTTT
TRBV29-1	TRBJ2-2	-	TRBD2	CSGGTSHTGELFF	TGCAGCGGGGGGACTAGCCACACCGGGGAGCTGTTTTTT
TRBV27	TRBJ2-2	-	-	CASGTVNTGELFF	TGTGCCAGCGGAACAGTGAACACCGGGGAGCTGTTTTTT
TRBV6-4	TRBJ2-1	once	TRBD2	CASSLSGSYNEQFF	TGTGCCAGCAGTCTTAGCGGGAGCTACAATGAGCAGTTCTTC
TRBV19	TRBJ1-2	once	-	CASSPTREGWSVGYTF	TGTGCCAGTAGTCCTACTAGGGAAGGGTGGTCTGTAGGCTACACCTTC
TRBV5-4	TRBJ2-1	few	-	CASSPEAGRAYNEQFF	TGTGCCAGCAGCCCCGAGGCGGGAAGGGCCTACAATGAGCAGTTCTTC
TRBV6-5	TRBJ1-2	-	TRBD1	CASSYLPTGDGYTF	TGTGCCAGCAGTTACCTACCGACAGGGGATGGCTACACCTTC
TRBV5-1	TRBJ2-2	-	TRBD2	CASTTASGGTGELFF	TGCGCCAGCACAACCGCTAGCGGGGGCACCGGGGAGCTGTTTTTT
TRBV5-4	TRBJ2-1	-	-	CASSSGQYNEQFF	TGTGCCAGCAGCTCCGGACAGTACAATGAGCAGTTCTTC
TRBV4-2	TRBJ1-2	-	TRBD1	CASSQERPGTAPYGYTF	TGTGCCAGCAGCCAAGAGCGGCCAGGGACAGCTCCCTATGGCTACACCTTC
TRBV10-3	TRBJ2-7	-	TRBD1	CAIGRTGGDEQYF	TGTGCCATCGGGAGGACAGGGGGAGACGAGCAGTACTTC
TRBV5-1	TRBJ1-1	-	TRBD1	CASSTGTGENTEAFF	TGCGCCAGCAGCACCGGGACAGGAGAGAACACTGAAGCTTTCTTT
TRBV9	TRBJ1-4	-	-	CASSVGLQGSGEKLFF	TGTGCCAGCAGCGTAGGTCTACAGGGCAGCGGTGAAAAACTGTTTTTT
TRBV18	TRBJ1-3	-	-	CASSPETGSGGNTIYF	TGTGCCAGCTCACCTGAAACGGGGTCGGGAGGAAACACCATATATTTT
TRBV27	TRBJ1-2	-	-	CASVGAERRDGYTF	TGTGCCAGCGTCGGCGCAGAAAGGAGGGATGGCTACACCTTC
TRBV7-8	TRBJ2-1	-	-	CASSLRSSEAINEQFF	TGTGCCAGCAGCTTGCGATCGAGCGAAGCCATCAATGAGCAGTTCTTC
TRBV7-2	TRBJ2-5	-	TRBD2	CASNLRLAGGPETQYF	TGTGCCAGCAACTTACGACTAGCGGGAGGGCCTGAGACCCAGTACTTC
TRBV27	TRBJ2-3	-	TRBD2	CASSLRRLAGGPSSTDTQYF	TGTGCCAGCAGTTTGAGGCGTCTAGCGGGAGGGCCGAGTAGCACAGATACGCAGTATTTT
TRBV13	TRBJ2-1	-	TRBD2	CASSLQLAGNNEQFF	TGTGCCAGCAGCTTACAACTAGCGGGAAACAATGAGCAGTTCTTC
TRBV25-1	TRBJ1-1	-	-	CASSRSGEAFF	TGTGCCAGCAGTCGGAGCGGTGAAGCTTTCTTT
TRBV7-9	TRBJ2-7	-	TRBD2	CASSLAGGSYEQYF	TGTGCCAGCAGCTTGGCGGGGGGGTCCTACGAGCAGTACTTC
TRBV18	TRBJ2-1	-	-	CASSPVVYNEQFF	TGTGCCAGCTCACCAGTAGTTTACAATGAGCAGTTCTTC
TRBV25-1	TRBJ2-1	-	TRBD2	CASTSSRAGGHYNEQFF	TGTGCCAGCACTTCAAGTCGGGCGGGAGGGCACTACAATGAGCAGTTCTTC
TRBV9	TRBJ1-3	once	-	CASSVESQGNTIYF	TGTGCCAGCAGCGTAGAGTCCCAGGGGAACACCATATATTTT
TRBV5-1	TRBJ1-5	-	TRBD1	CASSLKSGGNQPQNF	TGCGCCAGCAGCTTAAAATCAGGGGGTAATCAGCCCCAGAATTTT
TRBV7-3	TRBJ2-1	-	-	CASSLILGNEQFF	TGTGCCAGCAGCTTAATACTAGGAAATGAGCAGTTCTTC
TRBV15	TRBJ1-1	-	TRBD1	CATSRERTGGSEAFF	TGTGCCACCAGCAGAGAACGGACAGGGGGCTCTGAAGCTTTCTTT
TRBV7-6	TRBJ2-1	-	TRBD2	CASSLKTSGGRASYNEQFF	TGTGCCAGCAGCCTAAAGACTAGTGGCGGGAGGGCCTCCTACAATGAGCAGTTCTTC
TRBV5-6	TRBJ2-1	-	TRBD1	CASSFPRDSHNEQFF	TGTGCCAGCAGCTTCCCTCGGGACAGTCACAATGAGCAGTTCTTC
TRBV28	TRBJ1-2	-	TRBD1	CATQGTANYGYTF	TGTGCCACACAAGGGACAGCTAACTATGGCTACACCTTC
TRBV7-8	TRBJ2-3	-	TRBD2	CASSLGLAGATDTQYF	TGTGCCAGCAGCTTAGGACTAGCGGGAGCAACAGATACGCAGTATTTT
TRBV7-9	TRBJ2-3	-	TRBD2	CASSGGGLAGLTDTQYF	TGTGCCAGCAGCGGGGGGGGGCTAGCGGGACTCACAGATACGCAGTATTTT
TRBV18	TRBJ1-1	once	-	CASSPKEVPSTTEAFF	TGTGCCAGCTCACCAAAAGAGGTACCCTCTACCACTGAAGCTTTCTTT
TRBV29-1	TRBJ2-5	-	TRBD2	CSVWGTSGRRSETQYF	TGCAGCGTGTGGGGGACTAGCGGGAGGAGATCAGAGACCCAGTACTTC